Following are 12 T cell receptor beta chains from one sample sequenced in a study of technical replicates of blood from several donors. Repertoires were generated with immunoSEQ multiplex PCR, while TCRdb's copy carries only in-frame clones and drops some. There are 80,000 to 100,000 clones in the sample; around 96% occur only once, and 0.21% lies in the top ten. The specimen was T cells isolated from PBMCs. Receptor source: a human donor in good health.

The chain joins TRBV18 to TRBJ2-1; D is perhaps TRBD1 (6 bases). V shed 4 bases and J shed 7 bases, with 8 bases lying between them. The CDR3 is made up of 12 amino acids. Germline V gene lookup returns CDR1 KGHSH and CDR2 LQKENI. CDR3 in amino acids: CASSQQGNEQFF. CDR3 DNA sequence: TGTGCCAGCTCACAACAGGGAAATGAGCAGTTCTTC. The full variable domain, with the rest looked up from reference TRBV18 and TRBJ2-1, is NAGVMQNPRHLVRRRGQEARLRCSPMKGHSHVYWYRQLPEEGLKFMVYLQKENIIDESGMPKERFSAEFPKEGPSILRIQQVVRGDSAAYFCASSQQGNEQFFGPGTRLTVL.

The chain employs TRBV7-9 and TRBJ2-3; unclear D gene. Trimming removed 3 bases at V and 1 base at J, with 11 bases between. Germline lookup yields CDR1 SEHNR and CDR2 FQNEAQ (reference sequence). This CDR3 is 15 amino acids long. CDR3 sequence reads: CASSFSGSGTDTQYF. DNA of the CDR3: TGTGCCAGCAGCTTCTCGGGTTCGGGCACAGATACGCAGTATTTT.

In regard to this clone: At the DNA level, this CDR3 is encoded by other sequences in the same sample as well. This chain uses TRBV9 with TRBJ2-2; D possibly corresponds to TRBD1 (5 bases). From germline, CDR1 is SGDLS and CDR2 YYNGEE. Between the trimmed V and J ends, which lost 4 bases and 1 base, there was a span of 8 bases. The CDR3 length is 14 residues. DNA of the CDR3: TGTGCCAGCAGCCCCGACAGGAACACCGGGGAGCTGTTTTTT. This translates into CASSPDRNTGELFF.

V usage is TRBV5-1 and J usage is TRBJ2-5; 7 nucleotides line up with TRBD1. The germline CDR1 and CDR2 sequences are SGHRS and YFSETQ. This CDR3 comprises 14 residues. Trimming took 5 bases from V and 1 from J; bases not matched to a gene: 5. CDR3: CASSSTGSQETQYF. In nucleotides, the CDR3 is TGCGCCAGCAGTTCGACAGGGTCCCAAGAGACCCAGTACTTC. The full variable domain, completed using reference TRBV5-1 and TRBJ2-5, is KAGVTQTPRYLIKTRGQQVTLSCSPISGHRSVSWYQQTPGQGLQFLFEYFSETQRNKGNFPGRFSGRQFSNSRSEMNVSTLELGDSALYLCASSSTGSQETQYFGPGTRLLVL.

The chain has TRBV9 and TRBJ2-7, with D maybe TRBD1 (5 bases). From germline, CDR1 is SGDLS and CDR2 YYNGEE. V was trimmed by 1 base and J by 0 bases, leaving 11 bases between them. This CDR3 region has 15 residues. The CDR3 DNA is TGTGCCAGCAGCGTATGGGGCACCAGCTCCTACGAGCAGTACTTC. Translating it yields CASSVWGTSSYEQYF.

The rearrangement joins TRBV28 to TRBJ2-2; 7 nucleotides line up with TRBD2. This CDR3 region has 14 residues. V shed 2 bases and J 6 bases; nucleotides not matched to a gene: 3. CDR1 MDHEN and CDR2 SYDVKM come from the germline V gene. CDR3 in DNA: TGTGCCAGCAGTTTACGCGGGAGTGCCGGGGAGCTGTTTTTT. This gives the protein CASSLRGSAGELFF.

The rearrangement joins TRBV7-9 to TRBJ1-4; D call uncertain. CDR1 and CDR2 from the germline V gene are SEHNR and FQNEAQ (reference sequence). The ends were cut back, 1 base at V and 7 bases at J, with 13 bases in the middle. This CDR3 contains 15 residues. CDR3 nucleotide sequence: TGTGCCAGCAGCTTAGAGGGAGACTTGCGTGAAAAACTGTTTTTT. It encodes CASSLEGDLREKLFF.

This chain links TRBV9 with TRBJ2-1, with a tentative D call TRBD1 (5 bases). V was shortened by 0 bases and J by 3 bases, with 13 bases between the two germline ends. CDR1 SGDLS and CDR2 YYNGEE come from the germline V gene. This CDR3 has 16 residues. CDR3 nucleotide sequence: TGTGCCAGCAGCGTAGCGTGGGGCCCCGGCTACAATGAGCAGTTCTTC. Amino acids: CASSVAWGPGYNEQFF.

V usage is TRBV4-2 and J usage is TRBJ2-1, with D perhaps matching TRBD2 (5 bases). The CDR3 is 13 residues long. Germline CDR1 reads LGHNA; CDR2 reads YNFKEQ. Trimming took off 7 bases at V and 0 bases at J, with 7 bases between the two ends. CDR3 sequence (DNA): TGTGCCAGCACACTAGGCTCCTACAATGAGCAGTTCTTC. Residues: CASTLGSYNEQFF.

Turning to this clone: Other nucleotide sequences in the sample specify the same CDR3. CDR3 in DNA: TGTGCCAGCAGTTACACGGGAGGAACCGGGGAGCTGTTTTTT. This encodes CASSYTGGTGELFF. This chain links TRBV6-5 with TRBJ2-2, with 7 bases that match TRBD2. The CDR3 sequence is 14 residues long. V lost 2 bases, J lost 5 bases, and 2 bases stayed unmatched. The germline V gene has CDR1 MNHEY and CDR2 SVGAGI.

V and J are TRBV11-3 and TRBJ1-1; D gene unclear. The CDR3 runs 12 residues. V was clipped by 4 bases and J by 7 bases, with 10 bases between them. Germline V gene sequence: CDR1 SGHNT, CDR2 YENEEA. Here the CDR3 DNA reads TGTGCCAGCAGCTATCCGGGAGGTGAAGCTTTCTTT. Protein: CASSYPGGEAFF.

The chain links TRBV10-2 to TRBJ2-1; TRBD2 matches 13 bases. This CDR3 has 15 amino acids. From germline, CDR1 is WSHSY and CDR2 SAAADI. Germline trimming cut 7 bases from V and 7 bases from J; bases unmatched to any gene: 7. In DNA, the CDR3 is TGCGCCAGCAATGTTGGACTAGCGGGAGTAAATGAGCAGTTCTTC. It translates to CASNVGLAGVNEQFF.